This entry lists 24 T cell receptor beta chains sequenced from one sample in a study of cytomegalovirus exposure and HLA in healthy donors. Amplification used 60 Vbeta primers and 13 Jbeta primers. Generated by immunoSEQ multiplex PCR, the TCRdb table keeps only in-frame clones and is missing some. This sample has approximately 70,000 clones; less than 75% occur once, and the top ten carry roughly 7.2%. Sequenced sample: PBMCs. The receptors originated from a man in his forties or fifties in good health and CMV-seropositive.

The chain uses TRBV9 and TRBJ2-5; D possibly corresponds to TRBD1 (6 bases). The CDR3 sequence is 14 residues long. Germline loops: CDR1 SGDLS, CDR2 YYNGEE. Deletions cut 3 bases from V and 0 bases from J, with 9 bases between. The CDR3 here is CASSAGHDQETQYF. Here the CDR3 DNA reads TGTGCCAGCAGCGCGGGACACGACCAAGAGACCCAGTACTTC.

V gene TRBV11-2 combines with J gene TRBJ2-3, with 8 positions matching TRBD2. Germline CDR1 reads SGHAT; CDR2 reads FQNNGV. This CDR3 is 16 amino acids long. V was clipped by 5 bases and J by 0 bases; unmatched bases: 7. The CDR3 is CASSRTSGPSTDTQYF. The CDR3 nucleotides are TGTGCCAGCAGCCGAACTAGCGGTCCTAGCACAGATACGCAGTATTTT. The entire variable domain, with the rest obtained from reference TRBV11-2 and TRBJ2-3, is as follows: EAGVAQSPRYKIIEKRQSVAFWCNPISGHATLYWYQQILGQGPKLLIQFQNNGVVDDSQLPKDRFSAERLKGVDSTLKIQPAKLEDSAVYLCASSRTSGPSTDTQYFGPGTRLTVL.

The V gene is TRBV10-3, the J gene TRBJ2-5; 7 nucleotides align to TRBD1. With V trimmed by 10 bases and J by 0 bases, 5 bases remained unmatched. Germline V CDR1 and CDR2: ENHRY, SYGVKD. This CDR3 is 13 amino acids long. For the CDR3, the DNA is TGTGCCACCACCGGGACAGACCAAGAGACCCAGTACTTC. Amino acids: CATTGTDQETQYF.

As concerns this clone: Additional DNA sequences in this sample encode the identical CDR3. The chain combines TRBV5-1 with TRBJ2-5; 9 bases align to TRBD1. Looked up from germline, CDR1 is SGHRS and CDR2 is YFSETQ. The length of the CDR3 is 14 residues. V was pared by 3 bases and J by 4 bases, with 4 bases of the junction left unmatched. In nucleotides, the CDR3 is TGCGCCAGCAGCTCGGGACAGGGTCGAGAGACCCAGTACTTC. Translating gives CASSSGQGRETQYF.

J is TRBJ1-6 and V is TRBV18; 7 positions agree with TRBD1. Germline V gene data show CDR1 as KGHSH and CDR2 as LQKENI. The CDR3 totals 18 residues. V lost 1 base and J lost 5; bases outside the gene matches: 11. CDR3: CASSPRGQGGQHNSPLHF. The CDR3 bases are TGTGCCAGCTCACCACGGGGGCAGGGGGGACAACATAATTCACCCCTCCACTTT.

The chain combines TRBV11-1 with TRBJ2-3, with D possibly matching TRBD2 (5 bases). V shed 5 bases and J shed 0 bases, with 12 bases lying between them. CDR3 length: 15 residues. Germline V gene sequence: CDR1 SGHAT, CDR2 FQDESV (reference sequence). CDR3: CASSLREGSTDTQYF. CDR3 bases: TGTGCCAGCAGCCTCCGGGAAGGGAGCACAGATACGCAGTATTTT.

The rearrangement joins TRBV18 to TRBJ1-5; D might be TRBD1 (5 bases). V gave up 3 bases and J gave up 5 bases, with 11 bases separating them. The CDR3 runs 14 residues. Germline lookup yields CDR1 KGHSH and CDR2 LQKENI. The DNA for the CDR3 is TGTGCCAGCTCACCGGACATGTCCGATCAGCCCCAGCATTTT. Translated, it gives CASSPDMSDQPQHF.

The V gene is TRBV11-3, the J gene TRBJ2-1; 10 bases match TRBD2. Germline CDR1 and CDR2: SGHNT and YENEEA. V lost 0 bases to trimming and J lost 4 bases; unmatched junction nucleotides: 6. The CDR3 contains 17 residues. The CDR3 coding sequence is TGTGCCAGCAGCTTAGAACCGGCTAGCGGGAGTTACAATGAGCAGTTCTTC. Protein product: CASSLEPASGSYNEQFF.

V and J are TRBV7-2 and TRBJ2-5, with D possibly TRBD2 on 5 matching bases. V gave up 2 bases and J gave up 4 bases, with 11 bases separating them. Germline assignment: CDR1 SGHTA and CDR2 FQGNSA. The CDR3 is 14 amino acids. The CDR3 bases are TGTGCCAGCAGCTTACCACGGAGGATAGAGACCCAGTACTTC. Amino acids: CASSLPRRIETQYF.

This chain joins TRBV14 and TRBJ1-3; possibly TRBD1 for D (6 bases). Trimming left V 1 base short and J 3 bases short, with 13 bases between. The germline V gene encodes CDR1 SGHDN and CDR2 FVKESK. CDR3 length: 16 amino acids. CDR3 nucleotide sequence: TGTGCCAGCAGCCAAGTAGCGGGGGCTCGTGGAAACACCATATATTTT. This sequence encodes CASSQVAGARGNTIYF.

This chain links TRBV5-1 with TRBJ1-1; TRBD1 matches at 8 bases. The length of the CDR3 is 13 residues. Germline lookup yields CDR1 SGHRS and CDR2 YFSETQ. Losses at the gene ends were 2 bases for V and 4 bases for J; bases not matched to a gene: 1. The chain's CDR3 is CASSFTGGTEAFF. CDR3 DNA sequence: TGCGCCAGCAGCTTTACAGGGGGCACTGAAGCTTTCTTT.

A few counts support this clone. The genes are TRBV28 and TRBJ2-5; perhaps TRBD2 as D (5 bases). Trimming removed 5 bases from V and 7 bases from J, with 11 bases in between. This CDR3 spans 12 amino acids. Germline values: CDR1 MDHEN, CDR2 SYDVKM. The CDR3 sequence is CASSRTRGTQYF. In DNA, the CDR3 is TGTGCCAGCAGTCGGACTCGGGGGACCCAGTACTTC.

The DNA for the CDR3 is TGTGCCAGCAGCCCCGGAGGTCAGATATCCTATGGCTACACCTTC. Translating it yields CASSPGGQISYGYTF. The genes are TRBV7-2 and TRBJ1-2; D ambiguous. The length of the CDR3 is 15 residues. Trimming took 5 bases from V and 4 from J, leaving 17 bases between them. The germline CDR1 and CDR2 sequences are SGHTA and FQGNSA.

The chain uses TRBV5-8 and TRBJ1-1; D is unresolved. Germline CDR1 and CDR2: SGHTS and YDEGEE. V gave up 4 bases and J gave up 4 bases, with 17 bases separating them. The CDR3 is made up of 15 amino acids. This CDR3 is CASSLGVGVGTEAFF. The CDR3 coding sequence is TGTGCCAGCAGCCTCGGGGTTGGGGTCGGCACTGAAGCTTTCTTT.

The chain links TRBV19 to TRBJ1-6; no clear D. Germline V gives CDR1 LNHDA, CDR2 SQIVND (reference sequence). The germline V and J ends were trimmed by 9 bases and 0 bases, with 3 bases remaining between them. CDR3 length equals 12 residues. The CDR3 reads CASGSYNSPLHF. CDR3 coding DNA: TGTGCCAGCGGCTCCTATAATTCACCCCTCCACTTT.

The chain joins TRBV7-3 to TRBJ2-5; TRBD1 matches 7 bases. Germline values: CDR1 SGHTA, CDR2 FQGTGA. V dropped 4 bases and J dropped 5; count of bases not matched to a gene: 7. This CDR3 has 14 amino acids. The CDR3 DNA reads TGTGCCAGCAGCTCGGGACAGATTGGGGAGACCCAGTACTTC. Translation gives CASSSGQIGETQYF.

The chain is built from TRBV9 and TRBJ2-2; the D gene is possibly TRBD2 (5 bases). The ends were cut back, 2 bases at V and 4 bases at J, with 15 bases in the middle. The germline V gene has CDR1 SGDLS and CDR2 YYNGEE. CDR3 length: 16 amino acids. This CDR3 reads CASSVSPSMITGELFF. CDR3 bases: TGTGCCAGCAGCGTTTCGCCTAGCATGATCACCGGGGAGCTGTTTTTT.

The rearrangement links TRBV19 to TRBJ1-6, with D perhaps matching TRBD1 (6 bases). Germline values: CDR1 LNHDA, CDR2 SQIVND (reference sequence). The CDR3 totals 15 residues. The V end lost 3 bases, the J end lost 6 bases, and 12 bases lay between the germline ends. The CDR3 nucleotides read TGTGCCAGTAGTATGGGGCAGGGGTTTAATTCACCCCTCCACTTT. As protein: CASSMGQGFNSPLHF.

The rearrangement joins TRBV5-4 to TRBJ2-1, with a tentative D call TRBD1 (5 bases). Trimming shortened V by 1 base and J by 9 bases, and 17 bases separated the two germline ends. Germline-derived CDR1 and CDR2 are SGHNT and YYREEE (reference sequence). This CDR3 spans 15 amino acids. In DNA, the CDR3 is TGTGCCAGCAGCTTGATTGACAGATCCTTCCCTGAGCAGTTCTTC. Translated: CASSLIDRSFPEQFF.

This sequence joins TRBV25-1 and TRBJ2-5, with 8 bases that match TRBD1. CDR1 MGHDK and CDR2 SYGVNS come from the germline V gene. The CDR3 runs to 15 residues. The ends lost 2 bases at V and 4 bases at J; junction bases unmatched: 6. DNA for the CDR3: TGTGCCAGCAGTGAACCCGGACAGGGAGGAGAGACCCAGTACTTC. It translates to CASSEPGQGGETQYF.

This clone was counted only a few times. The CDR3 spells CASTRGGRAETQYF. The CDR3, as DNA: TGTGCCAGCACCCGGGGGGGGCGGGCGGAGACCCAGTACTTC. The rearrangement links TRBV6-5 to TRBJ2-5; TRBD2 agrees at 8 bases. The CDR3 extends over 14 amino acids. V dropped 7 bases and J dropped 5; count of bases not matched to a gene: 9. Germline V lookup: CDR1 MNHEY, CDR2 SVGAGI.

The V call is TRBV2, the J call TRBJ1-5; no clear D. The germline CDR1 and CDR2 sequences are SNHLY and FYNNEI. The CDR3 consists of 14 residues. Trimming removed 6 bases at V and 5 bases at J, with 14 bases between. The CDR3 DNA is TGTGCCAGCAGCGGACTTTCTGGGCATCAGCCCCAGCATTTT. Its protein is CASSGLSGHQPQHF.

The chain is built from TRBV5-1 and TRBJ2-6, with 8 nucleotides matching TRBD1. The germline CDR1 and CDR2 sequences are SGHRS and YFSETQ. V shed 4 bases and J 4 bases; nucleotides not matched to a gene: 10. There are 17 residues in the CDR3. The CDR3 reads CASSIGQGSLGANVLTF. CDR3 DNA: TGCGCCAGCAGCATCGGACAGGGATCTCTGGGGGCCAACGTCCTGACTTTC.

The rearrangement links TRBV29-1 to TRBJ2-5; 7 bases are a match to TRBD1. From germline, CDR1 is SQVTM and CDR2 ANQGSEA. J gave up 1 base and V 8 bases, and 19 bases lay outside the gene matches. The CDR3 spans 17 residues. The CDR3 nucleotides are TGCAGCACAATTAGCATGACAGAGAGGGGGCCCCAAGAGACCCAGTACTTC. Residues: CSTISMTERGPQETQYF. Filled out from reference TRBV29-1 and TRBJ2-5, the complete variable domain reads SAVISQKPSRDICQRGTSLTIQCQVDSQVTMMFWYRQQPGQSLTLIATANQGSEATYESGFVIDKFPISRPNLTFSTLTVSNMSPEDSSIYLCSTISMTERGPQETQYFGPGTRLLVL.